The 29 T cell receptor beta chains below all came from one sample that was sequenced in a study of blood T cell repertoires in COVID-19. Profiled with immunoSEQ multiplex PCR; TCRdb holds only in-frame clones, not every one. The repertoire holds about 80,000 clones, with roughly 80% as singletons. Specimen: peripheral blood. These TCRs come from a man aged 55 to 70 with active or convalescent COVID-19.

The CDR3: CASSSGDWETQYF. The CDR3 DNA follows: TGTGCCAGCAGTAGCGGGGATTGGGAGACCCAGTACTTC. V and J are TRBV28 and TRBJ2-5; 7 positions match TRBD2. CDR1 MDHEN and CDR2 SYDVKM come from the germline V gene. V shed 5 bases, J shed 5 bases, and the junction held 5 bases outside the gene matches. The CDR3 is made up of 13 amino acids.

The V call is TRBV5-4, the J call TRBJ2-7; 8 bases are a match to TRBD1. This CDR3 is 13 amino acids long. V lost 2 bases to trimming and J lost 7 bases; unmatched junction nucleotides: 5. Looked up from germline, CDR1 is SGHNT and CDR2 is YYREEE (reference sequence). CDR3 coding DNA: TGTGCCAGCAGCTTAACAGGGGGAGGTGAGCAGTACTTC. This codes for CASSLTGGGEQYF.

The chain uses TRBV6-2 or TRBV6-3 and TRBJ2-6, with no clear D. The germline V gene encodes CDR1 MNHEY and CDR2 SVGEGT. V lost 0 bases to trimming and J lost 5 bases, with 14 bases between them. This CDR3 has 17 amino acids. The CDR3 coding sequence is TGTGCCAGCAGTTACTCGACGGAAAATGACTGGGCCAACGTCCTGACTTTC. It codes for CASSYSTENDWANVLTF.

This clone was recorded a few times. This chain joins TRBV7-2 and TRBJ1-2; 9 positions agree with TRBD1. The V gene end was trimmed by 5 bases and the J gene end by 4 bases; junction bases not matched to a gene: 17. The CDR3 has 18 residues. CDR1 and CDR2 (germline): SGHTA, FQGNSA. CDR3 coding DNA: TGTGCCAGCAGCCCCGTTTACGGGACAGGGTCGATGGGCTATGGCTACACCTTC. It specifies CASSPVYGTGSMGYGYTF.

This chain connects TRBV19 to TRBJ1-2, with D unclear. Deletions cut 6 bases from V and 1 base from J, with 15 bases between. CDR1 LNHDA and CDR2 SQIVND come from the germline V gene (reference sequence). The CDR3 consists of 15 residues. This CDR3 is CASSLVPVFNYGYTF. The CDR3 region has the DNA TGTGCCAGTAGCCTAGTCCCAGTATTTAACTATGGCTACACCTTC. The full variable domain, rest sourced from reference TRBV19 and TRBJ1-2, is DGGITQSPKYLFRKEGQNVTLSCEQNLNHDAMYWYRQDPGQGLRLIYYSQIVNDFQKGDIAEGYSVSREKKESFPLTVTSAQKNPTAFYLCASSLVPVFNYGYTFGSGTRLTVV.

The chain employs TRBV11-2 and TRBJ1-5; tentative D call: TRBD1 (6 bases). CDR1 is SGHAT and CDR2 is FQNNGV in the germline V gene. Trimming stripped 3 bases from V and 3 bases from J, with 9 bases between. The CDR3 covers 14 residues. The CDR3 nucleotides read TGTGCCAGCAGCTTTGACAGGTACAATCAGCCCCAGCATTTT. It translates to CASSFDRYNQPQHF. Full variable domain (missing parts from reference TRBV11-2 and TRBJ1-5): EAGVAQSPRYKIIEKRQSVAFWCNPISGHATLYWYQQILGQGPKLLIQFQNNGVVDDSQLPKDRFSAERLKGVDSTLKIQPAKLEDSAVYLCASSFDRYNQPQHFGDGTRLSIL.

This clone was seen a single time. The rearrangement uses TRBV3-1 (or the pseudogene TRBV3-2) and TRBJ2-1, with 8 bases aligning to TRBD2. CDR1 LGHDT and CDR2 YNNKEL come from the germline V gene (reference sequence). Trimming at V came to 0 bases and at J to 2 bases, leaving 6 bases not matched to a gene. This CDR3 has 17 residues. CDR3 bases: TGTGCCAGCAGCCAAGAAAAGCGAGCGGGGGCCTACAATGAGCAGTTCTTC. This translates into CASSQEKRAGAYNEQFF.

The CDR3 here is CASSDRTGSNEKLFF. The CDR3 DNA sequence: TGCGCCAGTTCAGACAGAACAGGCTCTAATGAAAAACTGTTTTTT. The chain employs TRBV4-3 and TRBJ1-4; possible D gene TRBD1, 5 bases. The V gene lost 9 bases and the J gene lost 3 bases, with 17 bases spanning the gap. Germline V gives CDR1 LGHNA, CDR2 YSLEER. The CDR3 is made up of 15 amino acids.

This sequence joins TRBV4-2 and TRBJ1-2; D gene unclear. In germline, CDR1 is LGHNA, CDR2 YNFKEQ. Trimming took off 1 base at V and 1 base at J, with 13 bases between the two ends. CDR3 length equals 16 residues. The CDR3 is CASSQVVAVNNYGYTF. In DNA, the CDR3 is TGTGCCAGCAGCCAAGTCGTGGCAGTCAATAACTATGGCTACACCTTC.

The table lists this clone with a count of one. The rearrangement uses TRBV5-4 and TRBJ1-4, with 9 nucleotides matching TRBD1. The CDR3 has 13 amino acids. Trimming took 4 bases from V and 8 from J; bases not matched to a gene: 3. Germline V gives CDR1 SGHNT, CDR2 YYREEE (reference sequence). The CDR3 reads CASSLGQGEKLFF. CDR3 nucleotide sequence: TGTGCCAGCAGCCTCGGACAGGGGGAAAAACTGTTTTTT.

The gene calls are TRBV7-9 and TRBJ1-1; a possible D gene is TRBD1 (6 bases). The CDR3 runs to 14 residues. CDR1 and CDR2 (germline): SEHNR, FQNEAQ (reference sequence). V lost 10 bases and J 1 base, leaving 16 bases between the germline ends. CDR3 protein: CAIPRGGQNTEAFF. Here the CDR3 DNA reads TGTGCCATCCCCCGGGGGGGCCAGAACACTGAAGCTTTCTTT.

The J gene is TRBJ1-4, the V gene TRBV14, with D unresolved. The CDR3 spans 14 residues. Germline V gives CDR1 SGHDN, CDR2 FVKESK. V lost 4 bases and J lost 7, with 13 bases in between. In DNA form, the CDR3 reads TGTGCCAGCAGCCCGACGGTGGGGAGTGAAAAACTGTTTTTT. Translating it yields CASSPTVGSEKLFF.

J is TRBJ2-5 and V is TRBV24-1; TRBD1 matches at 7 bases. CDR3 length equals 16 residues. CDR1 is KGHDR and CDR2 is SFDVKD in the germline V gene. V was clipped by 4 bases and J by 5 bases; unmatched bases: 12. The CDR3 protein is CATSDPNDRAGETQYF. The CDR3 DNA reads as TGTGCCACCAGTGACCCGAACGACAGGGCTGGGGAGACCCAGTACTTC.

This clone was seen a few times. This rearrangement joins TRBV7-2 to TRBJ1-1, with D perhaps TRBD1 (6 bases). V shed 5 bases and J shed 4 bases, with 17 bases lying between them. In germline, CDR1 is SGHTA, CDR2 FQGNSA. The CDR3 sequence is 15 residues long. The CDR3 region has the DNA TGTGCCAGCAGCCCCCCTGGACAGTGGGGCACTGAAGCTTTCTTT. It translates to CASSPPGQWGTEAFF.

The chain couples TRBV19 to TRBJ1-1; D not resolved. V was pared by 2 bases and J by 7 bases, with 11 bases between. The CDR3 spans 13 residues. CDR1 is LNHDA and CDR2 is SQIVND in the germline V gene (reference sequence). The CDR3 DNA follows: TGTGCCAGTAGTATACAAGGAGACGGTGAAGCTTTCTTT. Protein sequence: CASSIQGDGEAFF. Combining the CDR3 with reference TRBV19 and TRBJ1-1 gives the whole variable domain DGGITQSPKYLFRKEGQNVTLSCEQNLNHDAMYWYRQDPGQGLRLIYYSQIVNDFQKGDIAEGYSVSREKKESFPLTVTSAQKNPTAFYLCASSIQGDGEAFFGQGTRLTVV.

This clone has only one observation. CDR3 region: CASSVRQGVVNEQFF. CDR3 nucleotide sequence: TGCGCCAGCAGCGTCCGACAGGGGGTGGTGAATGAGCAGTTCTTC. This chain links TRBV5-1 with TRBJ2-1; TRBD1 aligns across 9 bases. This CDR3 is built from 15 residues. CDR1 and CDR2 from the germline V gene are SGHRS and YFSETQ. J was trimmed by 7 bases and V by 4 bases; bases with no gene match: 9.

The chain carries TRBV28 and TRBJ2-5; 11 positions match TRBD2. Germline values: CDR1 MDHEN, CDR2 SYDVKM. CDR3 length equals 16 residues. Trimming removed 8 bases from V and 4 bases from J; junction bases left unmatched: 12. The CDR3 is CASGTSGTSGGETQYF. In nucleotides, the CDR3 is TGTGCCAGCGGGACTAGCGGAACTTCCGGAGGAGAGACCCAGTACTTC. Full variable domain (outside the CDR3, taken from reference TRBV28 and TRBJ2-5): DVKVTQSSRYLVKRTGEKVFLECVQDMDHENMFWYRQDPGLGLRLIYFSYDVKMKEKGDIPEGYSVSREKKERFSLILESASTNQTSMYLCASGTSGTSGGETQYFGPGTRLLVL.

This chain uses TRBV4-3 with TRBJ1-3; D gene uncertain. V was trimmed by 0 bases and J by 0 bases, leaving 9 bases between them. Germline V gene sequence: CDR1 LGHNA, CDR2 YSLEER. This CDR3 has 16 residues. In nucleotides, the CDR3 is TGCGCCAGCAGCCAAGATCGCGGATACTCTGGAAACACCATATATTTT. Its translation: CASSQDRGYSGNTIYF.

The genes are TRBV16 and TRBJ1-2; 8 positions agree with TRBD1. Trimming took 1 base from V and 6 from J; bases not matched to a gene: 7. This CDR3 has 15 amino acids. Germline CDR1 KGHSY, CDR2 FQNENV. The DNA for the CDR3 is TGTGCCAGCAGCCAATGGTCCCAGGGGGCAAATGGCTACACCTTC. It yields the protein CASSQWSQGANGYTF.

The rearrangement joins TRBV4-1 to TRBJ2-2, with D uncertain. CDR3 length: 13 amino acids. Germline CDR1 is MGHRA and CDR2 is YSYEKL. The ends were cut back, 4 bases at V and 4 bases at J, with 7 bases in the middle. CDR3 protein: CASSLSSTGELFF. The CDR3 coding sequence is TGCGCCAGCAGCCTATCGAGCACCGGGGAGCTGTTTTTT.

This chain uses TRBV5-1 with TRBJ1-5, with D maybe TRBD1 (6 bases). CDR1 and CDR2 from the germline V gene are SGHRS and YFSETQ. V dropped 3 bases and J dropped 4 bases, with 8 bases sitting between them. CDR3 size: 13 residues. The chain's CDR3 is CASSSGQNQPQHF. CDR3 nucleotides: TGCGCCAGCAGCTCGGGACAAAATCAGCCCCAGCATTTT.

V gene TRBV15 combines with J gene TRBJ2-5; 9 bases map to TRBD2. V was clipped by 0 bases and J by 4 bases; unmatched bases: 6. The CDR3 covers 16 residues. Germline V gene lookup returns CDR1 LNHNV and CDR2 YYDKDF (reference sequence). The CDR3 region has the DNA TGTGCCACCAGCAGAGAGGGACTAGCCCCACTAGAGACCCAGTACTTC. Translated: CATSREGLAPLETQYF.

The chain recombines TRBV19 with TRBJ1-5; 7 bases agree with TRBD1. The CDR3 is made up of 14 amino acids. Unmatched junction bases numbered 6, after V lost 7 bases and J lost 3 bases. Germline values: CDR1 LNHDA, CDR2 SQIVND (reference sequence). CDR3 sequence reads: CASTDRAINQPQHF. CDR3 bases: TGTGCCAGTACCGACAGGGCAATCAATCAGCCCCAGCATTTT.

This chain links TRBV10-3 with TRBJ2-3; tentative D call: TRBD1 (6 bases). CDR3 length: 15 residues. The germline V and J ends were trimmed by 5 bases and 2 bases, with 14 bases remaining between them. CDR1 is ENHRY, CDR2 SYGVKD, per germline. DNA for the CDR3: TGTGCCATCAGTCGCACTGGACAGAACACAGATACGCAGTATTTT. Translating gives CAISRTGQNTDTQYF.

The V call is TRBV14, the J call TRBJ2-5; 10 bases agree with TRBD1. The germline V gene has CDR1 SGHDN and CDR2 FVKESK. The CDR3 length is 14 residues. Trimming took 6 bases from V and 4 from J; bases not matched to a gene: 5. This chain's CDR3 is CASRRTGGRETQYF. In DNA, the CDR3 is TGTGCCAGCAGACGGACAGGGGGTCGAGAGACCCAGTACTTC.

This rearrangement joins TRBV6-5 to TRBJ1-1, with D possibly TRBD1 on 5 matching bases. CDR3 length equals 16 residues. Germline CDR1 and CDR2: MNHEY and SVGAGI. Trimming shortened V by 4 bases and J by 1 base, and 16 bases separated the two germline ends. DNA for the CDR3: TGTGCCAGCAGTTCCCCCCCGGGCAGGGCGAACACTGAAGCTTTCTTT. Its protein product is CASSSPPGRANTEAFF.

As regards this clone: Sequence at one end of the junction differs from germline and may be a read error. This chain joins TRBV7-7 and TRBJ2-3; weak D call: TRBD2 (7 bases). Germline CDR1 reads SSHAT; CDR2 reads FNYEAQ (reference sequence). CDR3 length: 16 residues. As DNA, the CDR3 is TGTGCTAGCAGCTTAGGGGGGGGGCCGGGCACAGATACGCAGTATTTT. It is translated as CASSLGGGPGTDTQYF.

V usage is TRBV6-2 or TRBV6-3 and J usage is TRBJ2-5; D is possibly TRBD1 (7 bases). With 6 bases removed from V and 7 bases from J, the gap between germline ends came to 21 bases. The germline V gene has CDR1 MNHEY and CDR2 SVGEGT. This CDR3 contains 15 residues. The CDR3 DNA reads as TGTGCCAGCAGCGAACTTCAGGGGGGAGTGGTGACCCAGTACTTC. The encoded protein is CASSELQGGVVTQYF.

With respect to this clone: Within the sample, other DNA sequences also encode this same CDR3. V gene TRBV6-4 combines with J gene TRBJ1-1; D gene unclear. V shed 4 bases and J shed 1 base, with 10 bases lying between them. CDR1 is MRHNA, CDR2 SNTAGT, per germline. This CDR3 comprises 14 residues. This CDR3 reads CASSASPGNTEAFF. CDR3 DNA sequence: TGTGCCAGCAGTGCGAGCCCAGGGAACACTGAAGCTTTCTTT.